The present T cell receptor beta chain was sequenced within a study of T cell responses to AZD1222 COVID-19 vaccine (dated by TCRdb to 2020 to 2022). Looking at the study overall: TCR sequencing was performed for about 240 trial participants, of whom about 210 were given two doses of AZD1222 and about 25 were given two doses of MenACWY control vaccine. Trial participants were enrolled by age into 18-55, 56-69 and 70-plus year subgroups, with about 150, 27 and 61 TCR-sequenced participants respectively.

The CDR3 regions of human TCRbeta chains were analyzed by immunosequencing. For the original study's pipeline: Repertoire TCRs were checked for matches against a reference library of SARS-CoV-2-specific TCRs that had been generated using the MIRA antigen-specificity platform. Breadth was defined as the fraction of unique TCRs that were SARS-CoV-2-associated, and depth was defined as the fraction of total T cells that were SARS-CoV-2-associated. Using the MIRA data, each spike-specific TCR was mapped to the spike region that the TCR reacts to and placed in a CD4 or CD8 class. Log10-transformed breadth and depth values were compared by one-way ANOVA with Sidak's multiple comparisons tests. Entries here come from immuneACCESS through TCRdb and include only in-frame sequences with V and J called. Some clones fail to appear in such tables; in the studies checked, an unresolved V gene covers under half of the shortfall, and the cause of the remainder is unknown. That table is the source of V, J and clone size, and D and trimming were worked out from the DNA. The sample data list some 150,000 clones, and 88% of these were observed just once. The ten biggest clones cover 4% to 5.5% of the sample.

This specimen's time point label, interpreted: about 28 days (+/-7) after the second vaccine dose. AZD1222 recipients whose second dose came at about 4 weeks and those whose second dose came at about 12 weeks were combined into one group, since spike-specific TCR depth and breadth did not differ between the two schedules. The vaccinee samples were drawn from two UK trials, COV001 and COV002, one of which was a single-blind randomized controlled phase 2/3 trial testing AZD1222 (ChAdOx1 nCoV-19) in healthy adults. Trial participant PBMC samples were collected at day 0 and day 28 after the second dose for TCRbeta chain sequencing. General findings and caveats noted by the study authors: Participants were mostly white British and included more females than males, and it was suggested by the authors that clonal diversity may have been underestimated. Epitopes outside the regions mutated in the B.1.351 and B.1.1.7 variants were reportedly recognized by nearly half of the unique spike-specific TCRs. Because no day 14 peak-response samples were available, repertoires were characterized only after the peak T cell response. Only six AZD1222 recipients were SARS-CoV-2 seropositive at baseline, limiting conclusions about previously exposed vaccinees. After two AZD1222 doses, spike-specific TCR breadth and depth were significantly higher than at day 0 and than in MenACWY recipients. In the small 56-69-year group, the increase in depth fell short of significance, most likely because of low power. The vaccine-associated CD4 TCRs covered the entire spike protein, and the dominant responses fell in regions 160-218 and 743-854.

This clone was observed once. The specificity of this receptor is unknown. No much larger clonotype is one base removed from it; base qualities were not supplied. Spanning cysteine to phenylalanine, the CDR3 consists of 15 amino acids. CDR3 DNA only is kept here, 45 bases in frame from base 1. The germline V gene supplies CDR1 MNHEY and CDR2 SVGAGI. The junction shows trimming of 6 bases on V and 1 base on J, plus 16 bases between the germline ends. The sample here was peripheral blood, taken 28 days after the second AZD1222 dose. This chain is built from TRBV6-5 and TRBJ2-7; the D segment could be TRBD2, given 6 matching bases. This TCR derives from an adult who received the AZD1222 COVID-19 vaccine. The CDR3 reads CASRDRDSTSYEQYF. The DNA reads TGTGCCAGCAGAGACCGGGACTCCACGTCCTACGAGCAGTACTTC.